This T cell receptor beta chain was identified in a study of shared T cell receptors in the human thymus. Profiled with immunoSEQ multiplex PCR; TCRdb holds only in-frame clones, not every one. The data hold more than 550,000 clones, with roughly 85% observed a single time. The germline V gene encodes CDR1 SGHKS and CDR2 YYEKEE (reference sequence). The J segment lost 4 bases and the V segment lost 1 base, leaving 7 bases of the junction unmatched. The CDR3 contains 16 residues. The data were also submitted as part of a second study, on human thymus T cells. As that report states: During corrective heart surgery, resections were taken, and the thymus tissue came from them. Highly overlapping thymic repertoires among unrelated individuals were reported in related research.

The V call is TRBV5-5, the J call TRBJ2-2; 7 bases line up with TRBD1. The sequenced material came from thymocytes. The source of this sequence is a girl less than two years old with a congenital heart defect. CDR3 sequence: CASSLTDRDLTGELFF. CDR3 nucleotides: TGTGCCAGCAGCTTGACCGACAGGGATCTCACCGGGGAGCTGTTTTTT. Full variable domain (outside the CDR3, taken from reference TRBV5-5 and TRBJ2-2): DAGVTQSPTHLIKTRGQQVTLRCSPISGHKSVSWYQQVLGQGPQFIFQYYEKEERGRGNFPDRFSARQFPNYSSELNVNALLLGDSALYLCASSLTDRDLTGELFFGEGSRLTVL.